The rows below give T cell receptor beta chains drawn from one sample of a study of blood T cell repertoires in COVID-19. Profiling relied on immunoSEQ multiplex PCR, and the TCRdb table lists in-frame clones only, not all of them. Among about 300,000 clones listed, roughly 86% were seen once. Source material: peripheral blood. Every receptor here comes from a woman between 45 and 65 years old with acute or convalescent COVID-19. Each CDR3 is given with its conserved first and last residue. Each record gives: D gene, J gene, clone size, V gene, CDR3 DNA, CDR3 protein. A D gene is named only where the DNA matches it firmly. The listing skips clone size in some rows; elsewhere it reads once, few, many or a size class.

. | TRBJ2-1 | . | TRBV9 | TGTGCCAGCAGCGTAGGGGTCGGGAGCTCCTACAATGAGCAGTTCTTC | CASSVGVGSSYNEQFF
TRBD2 | TRBJ2-2 | . | TRBV20-1 | TGCAGTGCCAGTCCTAGCGGGGCCGGGGAGCTGTTTTTT | CSASPSGAGELFF
. | TRBJ2-1 | . | TRBV6-5 | TGTGCCAGCAGTATTCAGGGGACCCACAATGAGCAGTTCTTC | CASSIQGTHNEQFF
. | TRBJ1-2 | . | TRBV30 | TGTGCCTGGATTCTCACGGACAAGCACTATGGCTACACCTTC | CAWILTDKHYGYTF
. | TRBJ1-1 | . | TRBV5-1 | TGCGCCAGCAGCCTGCTATACGTACGGAACACTGAAGCTTTCTTT | CASSLLYVRNTEAFF
TRBD2 | TRBJ2-1 | . | TRBV19 | TGTGCCAGTAGTATCCCCCTTTCGACTAGCGGGGACAATGAGCAGTTCTTC | CASSIPLSTSGDNEQFF
TRBD2 | TRBJ2-7 | . | TRBV5-5 | TGTGCCAGCAGCCGGGGGCGGGAGGCCTCCTACGAGCAGTACTTC | CASSRGREASYEQYF
TRBD2 | TRBJ2-3 | . | TRBV20-1 | TGCAGTGCTAGTACTAGCGGGAGACGAGATACGCAGTATTTT | CSASTSGRRDTQYF
. | TRBJ1-6 | . | TRBV4-1 | TGCGCCAGCAGCCCGAGGATGAGCTCCTATAATTCACCCCTCCACTTT | CASSPRMSSYNSPLHF
TRBD1 | TRBJ1-4 | . | TRBV5-1 | TGCGCCAGCAGCTTTCCGGGACAGGGTAATGAAAAACTGTTTTTT | CASSFPGQGNEKLFF
. | TRBJ1-3 | . | TRBV28 | TGTGCCAGCAGTCTCCGACAGGTCTACTCTGGAAACACCATATATTTT | CASSLRQVYSGNTIYF
TRBD2 | TRBJ2-1 | . | TRBV15 | TGTGCCACCAGCAGAGATAGTCTAGCGGAGAGATTCTCCTACAATGAGCAGTTCTTC | CATSRDSLAERFSYNEQFF
. | TRBJ2-5 | . | TRBV19 | TGTGCCAGTAGTATAGGGCAGGGAGGAAGGGAGACCCAGTACTTC | CASSIGQGGRETQYF
TRBD1 | TRBJ1-2 | . | TRBV5-5 | TGTGCCAGCAGCCAACCGGGACAGGGGGCCGGGGGCTACACCTTC | CASSQPGQGAGGYTF
. | TRBJ2-7 | . | TRBV29-1 | TGCAGCGCCTGCCGCGGCGTCTCCTACGAGCAGTACTTC | CSACRGVSYEQYF
. | TRBJ1-4 | few | TRBV9 | TGTGCCAGCAGCGCCCATGACCGGGGTTTGGACTATGAAAAACTGTTTTTT | CASSAHDRGLDYEKLFF
. | TRBJ1-1 | once | TRBV3-1/TRBV3-2 | TGTGCCAGCAGCCAAGCCAGAGGGGGCACTGAAGCTTTCTTT | CASSQARGGTEAFF
. | TRBJ1-1 | . | TRBV5-1 | TGCGCCAGCAGCTTATGGCAGATGAACACTGAAGCTTTCTTT | CASSLWQMNTEAFF
. | TRBJ1-3 | few | TRBV10-3 | TGTGCCATCAGCTCCAGGGGCGGGGGAAACACCATATATTTT | CAISSRGGGNTIYF
. | TRBJ2-7 | . | TRBV7-8 | TGTGCCAGTGGGGGCGGCGCCTACGAGCAGTACTTC | CASGGGAYEQYF
. | TRBJ1-2 | . | TRBV4-2 | TGTGCCAGCAGCCAAGATGGTCAGTGGTGGTCCGGCTACACCTTC | CASSQDGQWWSGYTF
. | TRBJ1-1 | . | TRBV19 | TGTGCCAGTACCAGTCCGGAGGGGGCTTTCTTT | CASTSPEGAFF
TRBD1 | TRBJ1-2 | . | TRBV3-1/TRBV3-2 | TGTGCCAGCAACCACCAGGGGGCGGACTATGGCTACACCTTC | CASNHQGADYGYTF
TRBD2 | TRBJ2-1 | . | TRBV19 | TGTGCCAGCGGACATAGCGGGAGGGCCTACAATGAGCAGTTCTTC | CASGHSGRAYNEQFF
. | TRBJ1-4 | . | TRBV5-6 | TGTGCCAGCAGCGGGGCAGGGGCAACTAATGAAAAACTGTTTTTT | CASSGAGATNEKLFF
TRBD1 | TRBJ1-4 | few | TRBV4-3 | TGCGCCAGCAGCCGCGGACAGGGAGGGGATATAAGGGAAAAACTGTTTTTT | CASSRGQGGDIREKLFF
TRBD2 | TRBJ2-1 | . | TRBV10-3 | TGTGCCATCAGTGACCTGGGACGGACGGGACTAGCGGGAGCCCACAATGAGCAGTTCTTC | CAISDLGRTGLAGAHNEQFF
. | TRBJ2-5 | . | TRBV5-4 | TGTGCCAGCAGCGATGACGGGAACCAAGAGACCCAGTACTTC | CASSDDGNQETQYF
. | TRBJ2-4 | . | TRBV7-8 | TGTGCCAGCAGCTCCCTAGCTTGGTCTTCCAAAAACATTCAGTACTTC | CASSSLAWSSKNIQYF
. | TRBJ2-3 | . | TRBV7-3 | TGTGCCAGCAGCTCACAGATCACAGATACGCAGTATTTT | CASSSQITDTQYF
TRBD1 | TRBJ2-5 | . | TRBV3-1/TRBV3-2 | TGTGCCAGCAGCCCCGGGACAGCCCAAGAGACCCAGTACTTC | CASSPGTAQETQYF
TRBD1 | TRBJ1-3 | once | TRBV2 | TGTGCCAGCAGGTCGGGACAGTACTCTGGAAACACCATATATTTT | CASRSGQYSGNTIYF
TRBD1 | TRBJ2-7 | . | TRBV9 | TGTGCCAGCAGCGCTCCGGGACAGGGTCTCTACGAGCAGTACTTC | CASSAPGQGLYEQYF
TRBD1 | TRBJ1-1 | . | TRBV19 | TGTGCCAGTAGTATCCAGGGACAGTTGAACACTGAAGCTTTCTTT | CASSIQGQLNTEAFF
. | TRBJ1-2 | few | TRBV6-5 | TGTGCCAGCCGGTATCAGCGGACCGCCGACTATGGCTACACCTTC | CASRYQRTADYGYTF
. | TRBJ2-2 | . | TRBV7-2 | TGTGCCAGCAGCTTAGCGGGAGGGAACACCGGGGAGCTGTTTTTT | CASSLAGGNTGELFF
TRBD2 | TRBJ2-3 | . | TRBV5-3 | TGTGCCAGAAGCTGCAGCGGGAGCGCAGATACGCAGTATTTT | CARSCSGSADTQYF
TRBD1 | TRBJ2-5 | . | TRBV7-6 | TGTGCCAGCAGCACGGGACAGGGTACCCAAGAGACCCAGTACTTC | CASSTGQGTQETQYF
. | TRBJ2-1 | . | TRBV19 | TGTGCCAGTACGGGAAGGGCCTCCTACAATGAGCAGTTCTTC | CASTGRASYNEQFF
. | TRBJ2-3 | . | TRBV7-2 | TGTGCCAGCAGCTTAGCCTATAGCACAGATACGCAGTATTTT | CASSLAYSTDTQYF
TRBD2 | TRBJ2-5 | . | TRBV7-6 | TGTGCCAGCAGCCGAGCGGGGAGGTACCAAGAGACCCAGTACTTC | CASSRAGRYQETQYF
. | TRBJ1-4 | . | TRBV27 | TGTGCCAGCAGAACAGGCGCTTATAATGAAAAACTGTTTTTT | CASRTGAYNEKLFF
TRBD1 | TRBJ2-7 | . | TRBV30 | TGTGCCTGGAGTTGGGTCGGGACAGGGAGGCACGAGCAGTACTTC | CAWSWVGTGRHEQYF
. | TRBJ2-1 | . | TRBV7-8 | TGTGCCAGCAGCCTCCGAGCCCTCCTACAGAACAATGAGCAGTTCTTC | CASSLRALLQNNEQFF
TRBD1 | TRBJ2-7 | . | TRBV9 | TGTGCCAGCAGCCCGTCACAGGGGAGTTACGAGCAGTACTTC | CASSPSQGSYEQYF
TRBD2 | TRBJ2-5 | . | TRBV28 | TGTGCCAGCAGGAGACTAGCGGCTCAAACCGGGGAGACCCAGTACTTC | CASRRLAAQTGETQYF
TRBD1 | TRBJ2-7 | . | TRBV9 | TGTGCCAGCAGCGTAGGGGACAGATTATACGAGCAGTACTTC | CASSVGDRLYEQYF
TRBD2 | TRBJ2-7 | . | TRBV15 | TGTGCCACCAGCCAGGCGGGAGCGAGCTCCTACGAGCAGTACTTC | CATSQAGASSYEQYF
. | TRBJ2-5 | . | TRBV9 | TGTGCCACTGCTAGCCGGGAGACCCAGTACTTC | CATASRETQYF
TRBD1 | TRBJ2-1 | . | TRBV24-1 | TGTGCCACCAGTACTCAGGGGGCGCTCAACAATGAGCAGTTCTTC | CATSTQGALNNEQFF
. | TRBJ1-2 | . | TRBV5-5 | TGTGCCAGCAGCTTGGGGCCGACAGACCTCGGAGGCTACACCTTC | CASSLGPTDLGGYTF
. | TRBJ1-5 | . | TRBV21-1 | TGTGCCAGCAGCACAGGGGGCGGTCAGCCCCAGCATTTT | CASSTGGGQPQHF
. | TRBJ2-7 | . | TRBV28 | TGTGCCAGCAGTTTACTTCCAGGGCTCTACGAGCAGTACTTC | CASSLLPGLYEQYF
TRBD1 | TRBJ1-4 | . | TRBV11-2 | TGTGCCAGCAGCCTATTCAGGGGGCAAGGTGAAAAACTGTTTTTT | CASSLFRGQGEKLFF
. | TRBJ1-1 | . | TRBV2 | TGTGCCAGCACCGGACAATATGCTATGAACACTGAAGCTTTCTTT | CASTGQYAMNTEAFF